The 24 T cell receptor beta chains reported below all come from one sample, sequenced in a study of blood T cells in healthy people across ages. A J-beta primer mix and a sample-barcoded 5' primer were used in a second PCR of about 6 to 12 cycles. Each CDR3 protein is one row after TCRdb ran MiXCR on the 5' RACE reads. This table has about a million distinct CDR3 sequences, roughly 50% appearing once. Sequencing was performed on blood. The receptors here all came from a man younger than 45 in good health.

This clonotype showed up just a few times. In DNA, the CDR3 is TGCGCCAGCAGCCTCCGGCTGTTCCCCCCCTACGAGCAGTACTTC. Amino acid sequence: CASSLRLFPPYEQYF. The chain uses TRBV4-1 and TRBJ2-7; no definite D call. V dropped 4 bases and J dropped 2 bases, with 15 bases sitting between them. The CDR3 consists of 15 residues. Germline CDR1 and CDR2: MGHRA and YSYEKL.

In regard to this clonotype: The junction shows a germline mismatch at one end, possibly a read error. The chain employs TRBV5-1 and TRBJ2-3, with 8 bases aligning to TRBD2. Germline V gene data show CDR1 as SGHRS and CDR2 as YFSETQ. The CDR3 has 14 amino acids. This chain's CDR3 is CASLKSGGTDTQYF. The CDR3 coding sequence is TGCGCCAGCCTCAAGAGCGGGGGCACGGATACGCAGTATTTT.

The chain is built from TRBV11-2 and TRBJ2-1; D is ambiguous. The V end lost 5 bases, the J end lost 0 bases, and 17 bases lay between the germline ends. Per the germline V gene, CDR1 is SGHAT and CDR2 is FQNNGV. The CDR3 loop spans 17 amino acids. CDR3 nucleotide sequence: TGTGCCAGCAGCCCCCGGTTCGGCGGTAGCTCCTACAATGAGCAGTTCTTC. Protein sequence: CASSPRFGGSSYNEQFF.

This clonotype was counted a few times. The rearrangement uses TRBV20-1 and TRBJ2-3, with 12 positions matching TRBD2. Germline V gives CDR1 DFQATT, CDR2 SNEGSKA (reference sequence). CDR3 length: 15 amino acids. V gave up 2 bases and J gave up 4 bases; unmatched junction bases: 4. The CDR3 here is CSARRLAGEADTQYF. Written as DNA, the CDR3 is TGCAGTGCTAGAAGACTAGCGGGGGAAGCAGATACGCAGTATTTT.

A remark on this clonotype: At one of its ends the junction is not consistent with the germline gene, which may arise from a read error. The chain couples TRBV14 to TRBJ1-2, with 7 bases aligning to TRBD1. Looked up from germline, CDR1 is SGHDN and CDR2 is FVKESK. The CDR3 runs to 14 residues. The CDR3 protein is CASSQDRGNYGCTF. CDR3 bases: TGTGCCAGCAGCCAAGACAGGGGGAACTATGGCTGCACCTTC.

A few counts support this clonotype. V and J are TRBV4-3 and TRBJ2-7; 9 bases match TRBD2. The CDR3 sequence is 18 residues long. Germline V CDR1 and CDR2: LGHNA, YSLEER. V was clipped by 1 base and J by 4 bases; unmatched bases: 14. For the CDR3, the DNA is TGCGCCAGCAGCCAAGCGCGGCTAGCGGGGTATTCATCGTACGAGCAGTACTTC. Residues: CASSQARLAGYSSYEQYF.

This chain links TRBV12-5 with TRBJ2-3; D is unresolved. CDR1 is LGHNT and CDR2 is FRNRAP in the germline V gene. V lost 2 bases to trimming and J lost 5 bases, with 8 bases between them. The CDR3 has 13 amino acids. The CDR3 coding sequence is TGTGCTAGTGGTTTGAAGGGCTTAGATACGCAGTATTTT. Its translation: CASGLKGLDTQYF.

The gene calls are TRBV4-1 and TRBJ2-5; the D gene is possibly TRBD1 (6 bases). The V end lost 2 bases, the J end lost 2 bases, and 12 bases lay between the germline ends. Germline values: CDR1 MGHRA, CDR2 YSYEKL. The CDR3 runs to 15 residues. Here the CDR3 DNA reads TGCGCCAGCAGCCAAAAAAGGGACATGCAAGAGACCCAGTACTTC. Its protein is CASSQKRDMQETQYF.

CDR3 DNA sequence: TGTGCCAGCAGTGGACCGTCAGGGGGCTATGGCTACACCTTC. It specifies CASSGPSGGYGYTF. This chain links TRBV2 with TRBJ1-2, with 7 bases lining up with TRBD1. The CDR3 spans 14 residues. The germline V gene has CDR1 SNHLY and CDR2 FYNNEI. The junction had 6 bases not matched to a gene; V was cut back by 4 bases and J by 4 bases.

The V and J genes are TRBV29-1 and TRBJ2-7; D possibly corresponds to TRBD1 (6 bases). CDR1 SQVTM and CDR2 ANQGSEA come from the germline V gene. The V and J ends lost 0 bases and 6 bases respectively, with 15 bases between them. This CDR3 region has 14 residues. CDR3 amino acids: CSVEDGRGETEQYF. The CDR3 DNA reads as TGCAGCGTTGAAGATGGCAGGGGAGAAACCGAGCAGTACTTC.

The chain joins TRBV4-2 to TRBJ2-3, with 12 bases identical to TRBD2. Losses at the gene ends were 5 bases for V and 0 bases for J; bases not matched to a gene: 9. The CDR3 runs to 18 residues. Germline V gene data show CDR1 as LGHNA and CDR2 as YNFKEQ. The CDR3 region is CASSAPSGRDLSTDTQYF. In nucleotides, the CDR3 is TGTGCCAGCAGCGCTCCTAGCGGGAGGGACTTAAGCACAGATACGCAGTATTTT.

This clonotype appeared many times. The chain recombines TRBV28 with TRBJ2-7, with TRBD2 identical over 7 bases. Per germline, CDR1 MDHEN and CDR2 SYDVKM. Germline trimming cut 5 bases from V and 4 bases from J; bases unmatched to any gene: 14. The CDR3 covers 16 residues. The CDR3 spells CASSTESGKTLYEQYF. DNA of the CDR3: TGTGCCAGCAGTACGGAAAGCGGGAAAACACTGTACGAGCAGTACTTC.

Here the CDR3 DNA reads TGTGCCAGCAGACCCGATGGGTTTGGTTATAGTGAGCAGTTCTTC. Its protein product is CASRPDGFGYSEQFF. V gene TRBV11-2 combines with J gene TRBJ2-1, with D uncertain. The CDR3 consists of 15 residues. The germline V gene has CDR1 SGHAT and CDR2 FQNNGV. Trimming shortened V by 6 bases and J by 9 bases, and 21 bases separated the two germline ends.

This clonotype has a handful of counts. The CDR3 is CASSLEGGNSYEQYF. Here the CDR3 DNA reads TGTGCCAGCAGCTTAGAGGGCGGGAATTCCTACGAGCAGTACTTC. V gene TRBV7-2 combines with J gene TRBJ2-7, with D perhaps TRBD2 (6 bases). Germline assignment: CDR1 SGHTA and CDR2 FQGNSA. The CDR3 runs to 15 residues. V was clipped by 1 base and J by 1 base, with 11 bases between them.

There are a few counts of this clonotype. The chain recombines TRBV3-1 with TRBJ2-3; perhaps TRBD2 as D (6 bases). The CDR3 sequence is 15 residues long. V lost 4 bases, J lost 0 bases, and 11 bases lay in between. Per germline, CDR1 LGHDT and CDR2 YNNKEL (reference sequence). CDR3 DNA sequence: TGTGCCAGCAGCCCCTCTAGCGCTAGCACAGATACGCAGTATTTT. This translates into CASSPSSASTDTQYF.

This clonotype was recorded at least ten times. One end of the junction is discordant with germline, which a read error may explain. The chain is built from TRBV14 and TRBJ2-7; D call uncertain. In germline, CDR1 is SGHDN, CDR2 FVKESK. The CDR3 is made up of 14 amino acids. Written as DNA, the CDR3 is TGCGCCAGCAGCCAAGAAGAATTGACCTACGAGCAGTACTTC. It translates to CASSQEELTYEQYF.

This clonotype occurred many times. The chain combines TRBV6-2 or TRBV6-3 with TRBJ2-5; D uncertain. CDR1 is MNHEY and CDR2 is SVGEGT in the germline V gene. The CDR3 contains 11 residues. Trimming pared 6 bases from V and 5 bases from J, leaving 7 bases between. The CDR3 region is CASSRTETQYF. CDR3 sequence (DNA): TGTGCCAGCAGCCGTACGGAGACCCAGTACTTC.

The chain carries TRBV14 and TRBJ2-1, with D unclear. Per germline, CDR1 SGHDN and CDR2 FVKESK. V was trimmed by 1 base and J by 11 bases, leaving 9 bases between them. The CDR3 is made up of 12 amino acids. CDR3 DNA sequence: TGTGCCAGCAGCCAAGGACTGCCAAAGCAGTTCTTC. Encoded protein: CASSQGLPKQFF.

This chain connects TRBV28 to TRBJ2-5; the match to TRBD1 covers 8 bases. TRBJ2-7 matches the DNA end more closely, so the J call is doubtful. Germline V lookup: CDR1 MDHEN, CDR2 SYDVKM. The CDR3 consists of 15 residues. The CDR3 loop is CASSLGTGLFYEQYF. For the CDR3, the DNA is TGTGCCAGCAGTTTGGGGACAGGCTTGTTCTACGAGCAGTACTTC.

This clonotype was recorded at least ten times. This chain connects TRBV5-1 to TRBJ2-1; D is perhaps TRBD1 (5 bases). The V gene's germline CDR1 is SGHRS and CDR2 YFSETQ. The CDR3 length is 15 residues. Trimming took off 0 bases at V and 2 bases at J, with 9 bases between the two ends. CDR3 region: CASSLGQGAYNEQFF. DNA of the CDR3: TGCGCCAGCAGCTTGGGTCAGGGCGCCTACAATGAGCAGTTCTTC. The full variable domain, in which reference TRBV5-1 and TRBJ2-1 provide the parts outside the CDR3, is KAGVTQTPRYLIKTRGQQVTLSCSPISGHRSVSWYQQTPGQGLQFLFEYFSETQRNKGNFPGRFSGRQFSNSRSEMNVSTLELGDSALYLCASSLGQGAYNEQFFGPGTRLTVL.

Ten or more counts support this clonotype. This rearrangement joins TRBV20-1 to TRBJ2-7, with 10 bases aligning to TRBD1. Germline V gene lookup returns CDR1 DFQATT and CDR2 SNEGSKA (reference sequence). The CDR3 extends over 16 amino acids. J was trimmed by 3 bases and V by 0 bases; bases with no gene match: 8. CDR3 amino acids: CSARDWGQGLVYEQYF. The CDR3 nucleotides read TGCAGTGCTAGAGATTGGGGACAGGGGCTAGTCTACGAGCAGTACTTC.

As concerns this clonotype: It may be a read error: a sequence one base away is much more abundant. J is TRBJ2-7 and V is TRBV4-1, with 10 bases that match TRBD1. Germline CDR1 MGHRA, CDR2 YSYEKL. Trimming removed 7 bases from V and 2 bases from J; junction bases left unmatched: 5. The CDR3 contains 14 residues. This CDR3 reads CASNNDRGPYEQYF. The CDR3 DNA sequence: TGCGCCAGCAACAACGACAGGGGGCCCTACGAGCAGTACTTC.

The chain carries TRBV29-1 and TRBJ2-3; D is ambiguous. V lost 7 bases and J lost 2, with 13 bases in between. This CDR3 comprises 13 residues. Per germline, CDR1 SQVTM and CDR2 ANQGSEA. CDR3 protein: CSDFPGFTDTQYF. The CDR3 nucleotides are TGCAGCGATTTTCCCGGATTCACAGATACGCAGTATTTT.

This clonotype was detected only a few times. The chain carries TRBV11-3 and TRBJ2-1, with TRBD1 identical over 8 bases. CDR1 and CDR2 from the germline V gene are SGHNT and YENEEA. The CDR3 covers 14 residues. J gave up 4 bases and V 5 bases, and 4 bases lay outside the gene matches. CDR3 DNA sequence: TGTGCCAGCAGCGAGACAGGGGCTTACAATGAGCAGTTCTTC. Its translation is CASSETGAYNEQFF.